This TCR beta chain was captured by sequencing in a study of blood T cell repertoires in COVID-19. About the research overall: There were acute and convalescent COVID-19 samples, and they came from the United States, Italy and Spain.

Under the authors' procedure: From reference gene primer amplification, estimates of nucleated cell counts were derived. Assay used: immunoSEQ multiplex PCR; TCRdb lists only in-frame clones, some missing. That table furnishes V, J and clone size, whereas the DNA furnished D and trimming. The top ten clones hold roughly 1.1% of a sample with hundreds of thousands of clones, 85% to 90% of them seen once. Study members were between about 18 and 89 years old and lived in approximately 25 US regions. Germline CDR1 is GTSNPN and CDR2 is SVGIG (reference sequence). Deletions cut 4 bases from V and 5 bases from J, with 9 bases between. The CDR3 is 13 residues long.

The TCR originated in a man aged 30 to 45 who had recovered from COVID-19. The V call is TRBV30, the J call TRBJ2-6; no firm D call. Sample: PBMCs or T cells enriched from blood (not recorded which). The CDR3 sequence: CAWTPSWANVLTF. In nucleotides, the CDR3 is TGTGCCTGGACCCCTAGTTGGGCCAACGTCCTGACTTTC.